This paragraph reports one TCR beta chain. The CDR3 spans 16 residues. V lost 7 bases and J lost 5, with 20 bases in between. Per the germline V gene, CDR1 is MNHEY and CDR2 is SVGEGT. The source of the sample is a study of blood T cell repertoires in COVID-19. Overall study context: Acute and convalescent COVID-19 samples came from the United States, Italy and Spain.

Some clones are missing from TCRdb's copy, which holds only in-frame ones; the method was immunoSEQ multiplex PCR. The sample shows roughly 80,000 clones, approximately 88% of them seen only once. This chain uses TRBV6-2 or TRBV6-3 with TRBJ2-2; weak D call: TRBD2 (5 bases). This TCR was recovered from a man aged 45 to 65 with active COVID-19. Material for sequencing was peripheral blood. CDR3 sequence: CASNPVKGSGTGELFF. The CDR3 nucleotides read TGTGCCAGCAACCCGGTCAAAGGGAGTGGGACCGGGGAGCTGTTTTTT.